One sample yielded the 17 T cell receptor beta chains listed below, sequenced in a study of blood T cells in healthy people across ages. Through a sample-barcoded 5' primer and a J-beta primer mix, a second PCR was run for roughly 6 to 11 cycles. TCRdb passed the 5' RACE reads through MiXCR, listing each CDR3 protein once. The sample has 500,000 to 550,000 distinct CDR3 sequences, 20% to 30% seen once. The same specimen was also included in a second study, on T cells of mothers and their children.

The sequencing sample was made of blood. Receptors were obtained from a boy between 10 and 17 years old in good health.

The genes are TRBV29-1 and TRBJ2-3; D unresolved. Germline CDR1 SQVTM, CDR2 ANQGSEA. This CDR3 comprises 13 residues. Trimming cost V 0 bases and J 8 bases, with 12 bases left between them. CDR3 nucleotide sequence: TGCAGCGTTGAAGATCTGTGGTTGGCTACGCAGTATTTT. Protein product: CSVEDLWLATQYF.

This clonotype was picked up a small number of times. The rearrangement uses TRBV28 and TRBJ2-5, with TRBD2 as a possible D gene (7 bases). Trimming removed 5 bases at V and 4 bases at J, with 23 bases between. The germline V gene encodes CDR1 MDHEN and CDR2 SYDVKM. There are 17 residues in the CDR3. In DNA form, the CDR3 reads TGTGCCAGCAGTCCACCTACGGGTGGGGGGGCCTCAGAGACCCAGTACTTC. Protein: CASSPPTGGGASETQYF.

This clonotype was recorded a few times. The genes are TRBV7-9 and TRBJ2-1; D uncertain. Germline-derived CDR1 and CDR2 are SEHNR and FQNEAQ (reference sequence). This CDR3 is built from 14 residues. Trimming left V 1 base short and J 0 bases short, with 4 bases between. CDR3 in amino acids: CASSLENSYNEQFF. The CDR3 nucleotides are TGTGCCAGCAGCTTAGAGAACTCCTACAATGAGCAGTTCTTC.

The chain carries TRBV6-2 or TRBV6-3 and TRBJ2-3; tentative D call: TRBD2 (6 bases). Germline loops: CDR1 MNHEY, CDR2 SVGEGT. The CDR3 spans 16 residues. V shed 4 bases and J shed 1 base, with 15 bases lying between them. The CDR3 DNA sequence: TGTGCCAGCAGTTCCCCAGGGAGGCTCGGCACAGATACGCAGTATTTT. Protein sequence: CASSSPGRLGTDTQYF.

This clonotype was seen more than once but under ten times. V usage is TRBV9 and J usage is TRBJ2-3; 12 nucleotides agree with TRBD2. The CDR3 runs 17 residues. Per germline, CDR1 SGDLS and CDR2 YYNGEE. The J segment lost 0 bases and the V segment lost 1 base, leaving 3 bases of the junction unmatched. The CDR3 protein is CASSVLAGGYSTDTQYF. The CDR3 nucleotides read TGTGCCAGCAGCGTACTAGCGGGGGGGTATAGCACAGATACGCAGTATTTT.

This clonotype occurred many times. This rearrangement joins TRBV3-1 to TRBJ1-1; D remains unclear. Germline CDR1 is LGHDT and CDR2 is YNNKEL (reference sequence). The V end was cut by 2 bases, the J end by 0 bases, with 7 bases between. The CDR3 loop spans 14 amino acids. The CDR3: CASSQYDMNTEAFF. The DNA of the CDR3 is TGTGCCAGCAGCCAATATGATATGAACACTGAAGCTTTCTTT.

V usage is TRBV29-1 and J usage is TRBJ1-1, with D possibly being TRBD1 (5 bases). With 6 bases removed from V and 5 bases from J, the gap between germline ends came to 13 bases. Per germline, CDR1 SQVTM and CDR2 ANQGSEA. The CDR3 sequence is 12 residues long. The CDR3 region is CSVAGGGTEAFF. The CDR3 DNA is TGCAGCGTGGCCGGGGGAGGGACTGAAGCTTTCTTT.

This clonotype has just one count. J is TRBJ2-3 and V is TRBV7-3; 8 nucleotides line up with TRBD1. V lost 6 bases to trimming and J lost 1 base; unmatched junction nucleotides: 9. Germline V lookup: CDR1 SGHTA, CDR2 FQGTGA. The CDR3 spans 16 residues. The CDR3 here is CASSYHQTGGTDTQYF. The CDR3 bases are TGTGCCAGCAGTTACCACCAGACAGGGGGCACAGATACGCAGTATTTT.

The chain couples TRBV3-1 to TRBJ2-7; 7 bases align to TRBD2. The ends lost 4 bases at V and 4 bases at J; junction bases unmatched: 7. Per germline, CDR1 LGHDT and CDR2 YNNKEL (reference sequence). The CDR3 contains 14 residues. The CDR3 DNA sequence: TGTGCCAGCAGCCGCTCGGGGAGGGGATACGAGCAGTACTTC. It is translated as CASSRSGRGYEQYF.

This clonotype has a handful of counts. V is TRBV5-1 and J is TRBJ2-5, with 9 bases that match TRBD1. The J call may be wrong; the DNA end is better matched by TRBJ2-1. The CDR3 spans 13 residues. CDR1 and CDR2 (germline): SGHRS, YFSETQ. The CDR3 loop is CASRKTGGDEQFF. DNA of the CDR3: TGCGCCAGCAGAAAGACAGGGGGGGATGAGCAGTTCTTC.

The chain combines TRBV7-2 with TRBJ2-1; weak D call: TRBD2 (6 bases). Germline values: CDR1 SGHTA, CDR2 FQGNSA. The CDR3 runs to 16 residues. V was trimmed by 1 base and J by 0 bases, leaving 10 bases between them. CDR3 nucleotides: TGTGCCAGCAGCTTAGTGGAGGGCCTCTCCTACAATGAGCAGTTCTTC. The encoded protein is CASSLVEGLSYNEQFF.

The chain recombines TRBV28 with TRBJ1-6; D is possibly TRBD1 (5 bases). CDR1 is MDHEN and CDR2 is SYDVKM in the germline V gene. There are 14 residues in the CDR3. Trimming left V 5 bases short and J 8 bases short, with 13 bases between. The CDR3 DNA is TGTGCCAGCAGTCCATTGGGGGTTTATTCACCCCTCCACTTT. Translating gives CASSPLGVYSPLHF.

The gene calls are TRBV5-8 and TRBJ1-4, with D possibly matching TRBD1 (6 bases). CDR1 and CDR2 (germline): SGHTS, YDEGEE. V was shortened by 2 bases and J by 0 bases, with 11 bases between the two germline ends. The CDR3 consists of 16 residues. The CDR3 sequence is CASSFYRDSTNEKLFF. In DNA, the CDR3 is TGTGCCAGCAGCTTCTACAGGGACTCAACTAATGAAAAACTGTTTTTT.

The rearrangement uses TRBV28 and TRBJ2-7, with 7 bases matching TRBD1. CDR1 and CDR2 (germline): MDHEN, SYDVKM. V trimming: 5 bases; J trimming: 1 base; junction bases outside the gene matches: 8. The CDR3 covers 15 residues. CDR3 in DNA: TGTGCCAGCAGTATTCGGGGACAGCTGTCCTACGAGCAGTACTTC. Translated: CASSIRGQLSYEQYF.

V gene TRBV14 combines with J gene TRBJ1-1, with 8 bases matching TRBD1. The CDR3 has 16 residues. V was pared by 4 bases and J by 1 base, with 8 bases of the junction left unmatched. Germline V gene sequence: CDR1 SGHDN, CDR2 FVKESK. The CDR3 is CASSPTLGTGNTEAFF. The DNA of the CDR3 is TGTGCCAGCAGCCCTACGCTCGGGACAGGGAACACTGAAGCTTTCTTT.

V usage is TRBV9 and J usage is TRBJ2-2; 11 bases match TRBD1. This CDR3 region has 16 residues. V was pared by 4 bases and J by 4 bases, with 6 bases of the junction left unmatched. Germline V lookup: CDR1 SGDLS, CDR2 YYNGEE. CDR3 DNA: TGTGCCAGCAGCTTCGGACAGGGGGCATCCACCGGGGAGCTGTTTTTT. Translating it yields CASSFGQGASTGELFF.

Remarks on this clonotype: It may be a read error: a sequence one base away is much more abundant. This sequence joins TRBV28 and TRBJ2-5, with D possibly being TRBD1 or TRBD2 (5 bases each). The length of the CDR3 is 17 residues. Germline CDR1 and CDR2: MDHEN and SYDVKM. CDR3 DNA sequence: TGTGCCGGCAGTTTATTTACGGGTGGGGCCGAGGGAGAGACCCAGTACTTC. It codes for CAGSLFTGGAEGETQYF.